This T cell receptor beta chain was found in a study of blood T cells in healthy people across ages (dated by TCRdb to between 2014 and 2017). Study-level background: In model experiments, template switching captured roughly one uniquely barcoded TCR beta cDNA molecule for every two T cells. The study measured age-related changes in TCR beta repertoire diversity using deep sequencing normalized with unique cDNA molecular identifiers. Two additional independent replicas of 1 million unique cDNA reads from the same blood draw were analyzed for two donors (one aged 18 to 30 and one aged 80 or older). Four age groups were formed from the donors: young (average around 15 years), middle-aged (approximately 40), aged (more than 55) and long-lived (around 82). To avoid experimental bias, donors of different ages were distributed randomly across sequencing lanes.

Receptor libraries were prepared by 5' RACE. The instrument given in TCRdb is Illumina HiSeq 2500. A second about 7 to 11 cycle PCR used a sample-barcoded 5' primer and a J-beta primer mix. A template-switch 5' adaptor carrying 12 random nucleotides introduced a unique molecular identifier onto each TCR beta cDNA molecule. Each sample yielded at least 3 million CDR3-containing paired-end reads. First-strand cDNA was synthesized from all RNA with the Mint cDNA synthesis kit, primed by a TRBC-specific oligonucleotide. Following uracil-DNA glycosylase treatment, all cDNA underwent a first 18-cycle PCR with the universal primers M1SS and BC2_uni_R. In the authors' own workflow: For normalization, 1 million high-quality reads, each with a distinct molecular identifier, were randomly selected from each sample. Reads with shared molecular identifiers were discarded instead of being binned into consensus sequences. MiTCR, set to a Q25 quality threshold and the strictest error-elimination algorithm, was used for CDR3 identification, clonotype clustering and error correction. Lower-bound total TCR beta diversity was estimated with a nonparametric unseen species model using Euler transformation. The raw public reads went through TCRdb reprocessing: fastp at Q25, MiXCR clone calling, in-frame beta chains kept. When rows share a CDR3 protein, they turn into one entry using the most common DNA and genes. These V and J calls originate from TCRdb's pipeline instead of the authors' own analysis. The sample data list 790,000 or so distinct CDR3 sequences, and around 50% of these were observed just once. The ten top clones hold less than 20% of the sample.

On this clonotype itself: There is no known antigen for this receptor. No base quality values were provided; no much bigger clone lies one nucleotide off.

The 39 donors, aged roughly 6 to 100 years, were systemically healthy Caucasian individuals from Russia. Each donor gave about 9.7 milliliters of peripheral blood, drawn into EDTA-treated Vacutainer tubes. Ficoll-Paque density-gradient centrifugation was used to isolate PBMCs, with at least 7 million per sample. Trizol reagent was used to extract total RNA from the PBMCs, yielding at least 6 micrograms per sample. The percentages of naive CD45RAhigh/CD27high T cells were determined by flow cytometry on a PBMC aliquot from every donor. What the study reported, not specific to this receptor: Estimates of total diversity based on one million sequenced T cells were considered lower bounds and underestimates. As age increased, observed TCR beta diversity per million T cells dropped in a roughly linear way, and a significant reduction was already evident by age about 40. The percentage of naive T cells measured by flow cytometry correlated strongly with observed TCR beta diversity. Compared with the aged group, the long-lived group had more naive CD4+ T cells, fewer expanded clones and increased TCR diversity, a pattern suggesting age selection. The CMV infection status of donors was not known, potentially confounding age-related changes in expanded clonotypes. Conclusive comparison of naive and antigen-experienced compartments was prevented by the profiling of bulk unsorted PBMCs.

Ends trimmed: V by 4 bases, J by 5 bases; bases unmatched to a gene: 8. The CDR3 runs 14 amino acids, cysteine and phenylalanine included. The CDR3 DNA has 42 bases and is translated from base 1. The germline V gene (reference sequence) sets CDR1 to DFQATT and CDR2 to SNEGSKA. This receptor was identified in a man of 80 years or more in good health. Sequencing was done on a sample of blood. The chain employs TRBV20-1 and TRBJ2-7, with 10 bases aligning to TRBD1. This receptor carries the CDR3 CSANRDRGINEQYF. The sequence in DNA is TGCAGTGCTAACCGGGACAGGGGCATCAACGAGCAGTACTTC.